The source of this T cell receptor beta chain is a study of radiotherapy plus CTLA-4 blockade in lung cancer. CDR3 length equals 16 residues. Germline V gives CDR1 SGHAT, CDR2 FQNNGV. V dropped 2 bases and J dropped 1 base, with 12 bases sitting between them. Profiled with immunoSEQ multiplex PCR; TCRdb holds only in-frame clones, not every one. The sample lists fewer than 100,000 clones; about 78% were seen once. Study-wide points: Peripheral blood showed expansion of tumor-derived TCR clones after radiotherapy and ipilimumab.

Remarks on this clone: The antigen is unknown.

Sequenced material: peripheral blood, taken from a patient treated with radiotherapy plus ipilimumab. The J gene is TRBJ2-1, the V gene TRBV11-2, with D hard to call. The source is a human donor with non-small cell lung cancer whose response to radiotherapy plus ipilimumab could not be evaluated. Some clones in this sample may be carry-over from other donors' samples. The DNA for the CDR3 is TGTGCCAGCAGCTTATTTGCCAGTGTTTCCTACAATGAGCAGTTCTTC. Its protein is CASSLFASVSYNEQFF.